This T cell receptor beta chain was retrieved from a study of read filtering for tumor transcriptome and immune sequencing. Whole-study results and caveats: Without single-read clonotypes, shared clonotype proportions correlated more between IR-seq and RNA-seq.

Bone marrow was sampled from every patient at the time of active disease. The V segment lost 6 bases and the J segment 8 bases; nucleotides outside the gene matches: 9. The CDR3 has 14 residues. Germline V lookup: CDR1 LNHDA, CDR2 SQIVND (reference sequence). This library used roughly 400 ng RNA and molecular barcoded adaptors spanning alpha/delta and beta/gamma chains. TCRdb re-derived calls from the reads in MiXCR, one entry per CDR3 protein. The sample lists 100,000 to 150,000 distinct CDR3 sequences, around 13% occurring once. This clonotype has a handful of counts. Antigen specificity is unknown. This receptor was obtained from a donor at least 40 years old with multiple myeloma. V usage is TRBV19 and J usage is TRBJ1-4; TRBD1 agrees at 7 bases. The sequenced sample was a population of CD138-negative cells sorted from bone marrow. The CDR3 loop is CASRTRGQAEKLFF. The CDR3 DNA is TGTGCCAGTAGGACGAGAGGACAGGCAGAAAAACTGTTTTTT.